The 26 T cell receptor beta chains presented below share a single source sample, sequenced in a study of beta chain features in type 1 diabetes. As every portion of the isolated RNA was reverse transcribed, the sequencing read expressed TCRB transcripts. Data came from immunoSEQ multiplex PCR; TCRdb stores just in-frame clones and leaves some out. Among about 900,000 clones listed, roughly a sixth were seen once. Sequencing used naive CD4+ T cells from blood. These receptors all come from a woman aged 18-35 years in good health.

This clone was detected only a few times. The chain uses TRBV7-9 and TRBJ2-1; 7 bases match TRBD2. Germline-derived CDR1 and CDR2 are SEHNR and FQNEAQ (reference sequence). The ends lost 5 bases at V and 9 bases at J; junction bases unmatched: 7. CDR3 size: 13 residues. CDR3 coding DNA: TGTGCCAGCAGCACCCGACTAGCCCTTGAGCAGTTCTTC. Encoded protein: CASSTRLALEQFF.

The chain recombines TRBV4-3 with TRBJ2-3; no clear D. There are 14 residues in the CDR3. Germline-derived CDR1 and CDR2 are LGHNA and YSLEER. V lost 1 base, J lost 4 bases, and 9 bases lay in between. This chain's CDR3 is CASSQGSTPDTQYF. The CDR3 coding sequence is TGCGCCAGCAGCCAAGGGTCCACCCCAGATACGCAGTATTTT.

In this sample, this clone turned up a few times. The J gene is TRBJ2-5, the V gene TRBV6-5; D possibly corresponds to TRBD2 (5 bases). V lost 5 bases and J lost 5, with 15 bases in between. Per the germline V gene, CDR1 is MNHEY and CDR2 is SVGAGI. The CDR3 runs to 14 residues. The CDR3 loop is CASSRSRVSETQYF. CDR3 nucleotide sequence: TGTGCCAGCAGTCGATCGCGGGTCTCGGAGACCCAGTACTTC.

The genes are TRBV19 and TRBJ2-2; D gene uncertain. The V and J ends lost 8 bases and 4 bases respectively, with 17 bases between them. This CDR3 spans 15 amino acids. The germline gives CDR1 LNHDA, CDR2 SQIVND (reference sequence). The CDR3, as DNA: TGTGCCAGTGGATATGCCCCGAGAGGCACCGGGGAGCTGTTTTTT. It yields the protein CASGYAPRGTGELFF.

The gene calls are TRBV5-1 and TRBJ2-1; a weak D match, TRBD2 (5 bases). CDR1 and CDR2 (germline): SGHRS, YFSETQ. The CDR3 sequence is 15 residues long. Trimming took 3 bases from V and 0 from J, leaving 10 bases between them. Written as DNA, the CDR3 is TGCGCCAGCAGCTCGACTACCAGCTCCTACAATGAGCAGTTCTTC. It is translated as CASSSTTSSYNEQFF.

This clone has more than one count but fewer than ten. As DNA, the CDR3 is TGCGCCAGCAGCCTAGGGCGATCCGGGGAGCTGTTTTTT. The encoded protein is CASSLGRSGELFF. The rearrangement joins TRBV5-1 to TRBJ2-2; D is unclear. The V gene lost 4 bases and the J gene lost 6 bases, with 10 bases spanning the gap. The CDR3 spans 13 residues. Germline V CDR1 and CDR2: SGHRS, YFSETQ.

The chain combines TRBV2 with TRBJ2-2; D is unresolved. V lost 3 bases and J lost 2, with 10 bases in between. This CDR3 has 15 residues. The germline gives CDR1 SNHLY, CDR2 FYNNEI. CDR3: CASSEFGPNTGELFF. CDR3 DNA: TGTGCCAGCAGTGAGTTCGGGCCAAACACCGGGGAGCTGTTTTTT.

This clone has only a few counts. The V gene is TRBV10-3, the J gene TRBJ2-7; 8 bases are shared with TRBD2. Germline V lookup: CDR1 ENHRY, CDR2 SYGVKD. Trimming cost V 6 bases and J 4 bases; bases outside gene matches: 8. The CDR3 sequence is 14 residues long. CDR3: CAIRSSGRVYEQYF. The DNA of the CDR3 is TGTGCCATCAGATCAAGCGGGAGAGTTTACGAGCAGTACTTC.

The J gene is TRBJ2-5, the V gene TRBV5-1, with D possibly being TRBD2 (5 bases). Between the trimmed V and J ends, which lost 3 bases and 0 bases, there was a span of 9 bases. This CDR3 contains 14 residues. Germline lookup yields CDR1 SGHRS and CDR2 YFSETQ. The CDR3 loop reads CASSYGLDQETQYF. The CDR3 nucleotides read TGCGCCAGCAGCTACGGACTGGACCAAGAGACCCAGTACTTC.

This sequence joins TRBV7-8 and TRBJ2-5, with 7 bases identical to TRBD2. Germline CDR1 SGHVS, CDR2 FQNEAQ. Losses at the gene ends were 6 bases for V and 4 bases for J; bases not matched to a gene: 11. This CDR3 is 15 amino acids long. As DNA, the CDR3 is TGTGCCAGCAGGGGCCGGGGGGATTTTAGAGAGACCCAGTACTTC. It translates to CASRGRGDFRETQYF. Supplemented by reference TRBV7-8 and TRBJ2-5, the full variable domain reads GAGVSQSPRYKVAKRGQDVALRCDPISGHVSLFWYQQALGQGPEFLTYFQNEAQLDKSGLPSDRFFAERPEGSVSTLKIQRTQQEDSAVYLCASRGRGDFRETQYFGPGTRLLVL.

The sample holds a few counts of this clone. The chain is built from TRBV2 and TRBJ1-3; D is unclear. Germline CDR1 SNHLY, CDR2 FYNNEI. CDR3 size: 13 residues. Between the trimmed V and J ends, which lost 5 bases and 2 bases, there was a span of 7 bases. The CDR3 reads CASSPTTGNTIYF. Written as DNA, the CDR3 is TGTGCCAGCAGTCCAACTACTGGAAACACCATATATTTT.

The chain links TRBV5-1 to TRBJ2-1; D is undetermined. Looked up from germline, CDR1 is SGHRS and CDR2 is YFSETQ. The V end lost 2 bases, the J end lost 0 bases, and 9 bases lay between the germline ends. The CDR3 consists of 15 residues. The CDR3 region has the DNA TGCGCCAGCAGCTTTGCCCTGAGCTCCTACAATGAGCAGTTCTTC. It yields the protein CASSFALSSYNEQFF.

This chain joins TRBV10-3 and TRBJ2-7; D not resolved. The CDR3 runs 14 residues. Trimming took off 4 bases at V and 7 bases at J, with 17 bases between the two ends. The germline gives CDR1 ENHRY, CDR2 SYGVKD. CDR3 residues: CAISGSTYAGEQYF. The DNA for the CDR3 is TGTGCCATCAGTGGTTCCACGTACGCCGGTGAGCAGTACTTC.

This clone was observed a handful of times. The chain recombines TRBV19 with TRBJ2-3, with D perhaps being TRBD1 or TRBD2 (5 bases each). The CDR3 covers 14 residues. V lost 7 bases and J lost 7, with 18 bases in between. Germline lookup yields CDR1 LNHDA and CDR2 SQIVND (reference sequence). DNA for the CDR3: TGTGCCAGTACCGAGGGACGAACAAGAAATACGCAGTATTTT. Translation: CASTEGRTRNTQYF.

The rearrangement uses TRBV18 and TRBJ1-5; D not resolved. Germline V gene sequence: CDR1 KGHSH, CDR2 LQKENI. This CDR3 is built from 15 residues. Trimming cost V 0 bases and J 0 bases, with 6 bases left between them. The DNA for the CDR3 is TGTGCCAGCTCACCACCAGGGATTAGCAATCAGCCCCAGCATTTT. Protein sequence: CASSPPGISNQPQHF.

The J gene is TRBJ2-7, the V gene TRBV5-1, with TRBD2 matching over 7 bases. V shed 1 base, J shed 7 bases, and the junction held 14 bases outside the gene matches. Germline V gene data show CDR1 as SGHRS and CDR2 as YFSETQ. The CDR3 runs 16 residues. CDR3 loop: CASSLRGRALSGEQYF. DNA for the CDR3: TGCGCCAGCAGCTTGCGAGGGAGGGCTCTCTCGGGGGAGCAGTACTTC. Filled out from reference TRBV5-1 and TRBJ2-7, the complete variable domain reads KAGVTQTPRYLIKTRGQQVTLSCSPISGHRSVSWYQQTPGQGLQFLFEYFSETQRNKGNFPGRFSGRQFSNSRSEMNVSTLELGDSALYLCASSLRGRALSGEQYFGPGTRLTVT.

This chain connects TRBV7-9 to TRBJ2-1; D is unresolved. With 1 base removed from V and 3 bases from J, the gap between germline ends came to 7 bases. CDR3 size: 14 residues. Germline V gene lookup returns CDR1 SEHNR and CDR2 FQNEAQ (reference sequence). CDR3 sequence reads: CASSLVSDYNEQFF. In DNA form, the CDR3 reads TGTGCCAGCAGCTTAGTCTCTGACTACAATGAGCAGTTCTTC.

CDR3 protein: CASSLGHRDRGEKLFF. DNA of the CDR3: TGTGCCAGCAGCTTGGGACACCGGGACAGGGGTGAAAAACTGTTTTTT. The genes are TRBV7-9 and TRBJ1-4; 10 nucleotides line up with TRBD1. From germline, CDR1 is SEHNR and CDR2 FQNEAQ (reference sequence). The length of the CDR3 is 16 residues. The J segment lost 7 bases and the V segment lost 3 bases, leaving 8 bases of the junction unmatched. Full variable domain (rest looked up from reference TRBV7-9 and TRBJ1-4): DTGVSQNPRHKITKRGQNVTFRCDPISEHNRLYWYRQTLGQGPEFLTYFQNEAQLEKSRLLSDRFSAERPKGSFSTLEIQRTEQGDSAMYLCASSLGHRDRGEKLFFGSGTQLSVL.

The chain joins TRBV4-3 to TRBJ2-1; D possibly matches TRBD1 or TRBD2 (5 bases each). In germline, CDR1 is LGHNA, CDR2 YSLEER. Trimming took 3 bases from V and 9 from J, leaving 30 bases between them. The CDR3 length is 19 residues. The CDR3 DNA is TGCGCCAGCAGCCACCATAAGGGGCCTAACCCCGGGAAGAGGAGTGAGCAGTTCTTC. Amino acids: CASSHHKGPNPGKRSEQFF.

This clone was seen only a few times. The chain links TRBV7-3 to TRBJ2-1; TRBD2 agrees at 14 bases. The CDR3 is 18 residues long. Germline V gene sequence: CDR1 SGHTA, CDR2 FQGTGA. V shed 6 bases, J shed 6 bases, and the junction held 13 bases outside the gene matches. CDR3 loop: CASSPTSGRAVSVNEQFF. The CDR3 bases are TGTGCCAGCAGTCCGACTAGCGGGAGGGCCGTTTCTGTCAATGAGCAGTTCTTC.

The chain's CDR3 is CASSENPKGNTIYF. The CDR3 bases are TGTGCCAGCAGTGAAAACCCCAAGGGAAACACCATATATTTT. V gene TRBV2 combines with J gene TRBJ1-3, with D unclear. Trimming stripped 2 bases from V and 4 bases from J, with 9 bases between. Germline V CDR1 and CDR2: SNHLY, FYNNEI. The CDR3 has 14 residues.

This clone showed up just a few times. In DNA form, the CDR3 reads TGCGCCAGCAGCACAGGGACAGGGGGCCCGGCCAACTATGGCTACACCTTC. This gives the protein CASSTGTGGPANYGYTF. The chain uses TRBV5-1 and TRBJ1-2, with 12 bases matching TRBD1. Germline CDR1 SGHRS, CDR2 YFSETQ. Trimming at V came to 4 bases and at J to 2 bases, leaving 9 bases not matched to a gene. The length of the CDR3 is 17 residues. The whole variable domain, filled in from reference TRBV5-1 and TRBJ1-2, reads KAGVTQTPRYLIKTRGQQVTLSCSPISGHRSVSWYQQTPGQGLQFLFEYFSETQRNKGNFPGRFSGRQFSNSRSEMNVSTLELGDSALYLCASSTGTGGPANYGYTFGSGTRLTVV.

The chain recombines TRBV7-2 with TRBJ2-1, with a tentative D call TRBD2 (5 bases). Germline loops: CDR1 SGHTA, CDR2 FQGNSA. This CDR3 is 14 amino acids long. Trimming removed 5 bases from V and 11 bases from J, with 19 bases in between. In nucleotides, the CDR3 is TGTGCCAGCAGCCCCGCCACGGGGTCGACTAAGCAGTTCTTC. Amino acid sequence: CASSPATGSTKQFF.

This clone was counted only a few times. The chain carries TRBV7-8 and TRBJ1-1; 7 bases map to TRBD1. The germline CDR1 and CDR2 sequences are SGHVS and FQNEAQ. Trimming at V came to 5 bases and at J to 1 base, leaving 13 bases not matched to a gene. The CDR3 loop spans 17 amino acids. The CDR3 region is CASSTQYRDSPNTEAFF. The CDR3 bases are TGTGCCAGCAGCACCCAGTACAGGGACAGCCCGAACACTGAAGCTTTCTTT.

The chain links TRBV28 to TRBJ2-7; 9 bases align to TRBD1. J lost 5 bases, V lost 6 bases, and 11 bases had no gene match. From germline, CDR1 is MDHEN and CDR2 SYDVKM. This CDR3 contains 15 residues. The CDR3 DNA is TGTGCCAGCAGGGGCCCCGGGACAGGGTATAACGAGCAGTACTTC. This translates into CASRGPGTGYNEQYF.

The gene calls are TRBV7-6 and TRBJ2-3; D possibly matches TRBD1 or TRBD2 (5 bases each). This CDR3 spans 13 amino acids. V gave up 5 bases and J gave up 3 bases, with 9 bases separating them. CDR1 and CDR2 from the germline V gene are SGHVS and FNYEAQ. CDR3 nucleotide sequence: TGTGCCAGCAGCCCATGGGGGACAGATACGCAGTATTTT. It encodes CASSPWGTDTQYF.